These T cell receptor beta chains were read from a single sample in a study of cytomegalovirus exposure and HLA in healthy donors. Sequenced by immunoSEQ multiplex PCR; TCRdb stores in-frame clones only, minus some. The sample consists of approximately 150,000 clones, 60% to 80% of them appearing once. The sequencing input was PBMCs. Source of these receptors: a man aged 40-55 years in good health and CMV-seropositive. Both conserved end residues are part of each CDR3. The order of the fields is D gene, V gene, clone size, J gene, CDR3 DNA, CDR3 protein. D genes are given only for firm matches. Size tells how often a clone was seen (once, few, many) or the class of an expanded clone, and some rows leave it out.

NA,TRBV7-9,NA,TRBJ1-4,TGTGCCAGCAGCTTAGGGGCAGGGGTTAATGAAAAACTGTTTTTT,CASSLGAGVNEKLFF
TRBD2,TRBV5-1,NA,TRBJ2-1,TGCGCCAGCACCCTCGGGACTAGCGGAGCAGCGAGCTCCTACAATGAGCAGTTCTTC,CASTLGTSGAASSYNEQFF
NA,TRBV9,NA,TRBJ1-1,TGTGCCAGCAGCGTATATGTGAACACTGAAGCTTTCTTT,CASSVYVNTEAFF
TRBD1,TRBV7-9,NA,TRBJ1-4,TGTGCCAGCAGCTTAGGGGACAGGCGGGCAAATGAAAAACTGTTTTTT,CASSLGDRRANEKLFF
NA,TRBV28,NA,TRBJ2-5,TGTGCCAGCAGTTCCCCCCGGGGAATCGAGACCCAGTACTTC,CASSSPRGIETQYF
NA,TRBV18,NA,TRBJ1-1,TGTGCCAGCTCACCGGTGAGGCCTCTGGTGAACACTGAAGCTTTCTTT,CASSPVRPLVNTEAFF
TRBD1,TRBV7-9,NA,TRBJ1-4,TGTGCCAGCACCCAGGGGGATCCCTCAACTAATGAAAAACTGTTTTTT,CASTQGDPSTNEKLFF
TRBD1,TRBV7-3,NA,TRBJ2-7,TGTGCCAGCAGCTTAAGACGGACAGGAGCATACGAGCAGTACTTC,CASSLRRTGAYEQYF
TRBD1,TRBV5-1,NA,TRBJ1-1,TGCGCCAGCAGCCCAGACAGGGTCGGGGGCACTGAAGCTTTCTTT,CASSPDRVGGTEAFF
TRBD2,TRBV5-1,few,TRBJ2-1,TGCGCCAGCAGCTTGGCTGGTAGCGGGAGGGCCGGTGAGCAGTTCTTC,CASSLAGSGRAGEQFF
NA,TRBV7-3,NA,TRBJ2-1,TGTGCCAGCAGCTTAATGGTTGGAGGCCGTCTGGGAATGGGGGAGCAGTTCTTC,CASSLMVGGRLGMGEQFF
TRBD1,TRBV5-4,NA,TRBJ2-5,TGTGCCAGCAGCCGAGGGGGCAGGGGCCCCCAAGAGACCCAGTACTTC,CASSRGGRGPQETQYF
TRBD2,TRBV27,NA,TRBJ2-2,TGTGCCAGCAGTTGGACTAGCGGGAGTCGAGACGGGGAGCTGTTTTTT,CASSWTSGSRDGELFF
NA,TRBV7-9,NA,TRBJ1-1,TGTGCCAGCAGCTTTGGGCCCGACACTGAAGCTTTCTTT,CASSFGPDTEAFF